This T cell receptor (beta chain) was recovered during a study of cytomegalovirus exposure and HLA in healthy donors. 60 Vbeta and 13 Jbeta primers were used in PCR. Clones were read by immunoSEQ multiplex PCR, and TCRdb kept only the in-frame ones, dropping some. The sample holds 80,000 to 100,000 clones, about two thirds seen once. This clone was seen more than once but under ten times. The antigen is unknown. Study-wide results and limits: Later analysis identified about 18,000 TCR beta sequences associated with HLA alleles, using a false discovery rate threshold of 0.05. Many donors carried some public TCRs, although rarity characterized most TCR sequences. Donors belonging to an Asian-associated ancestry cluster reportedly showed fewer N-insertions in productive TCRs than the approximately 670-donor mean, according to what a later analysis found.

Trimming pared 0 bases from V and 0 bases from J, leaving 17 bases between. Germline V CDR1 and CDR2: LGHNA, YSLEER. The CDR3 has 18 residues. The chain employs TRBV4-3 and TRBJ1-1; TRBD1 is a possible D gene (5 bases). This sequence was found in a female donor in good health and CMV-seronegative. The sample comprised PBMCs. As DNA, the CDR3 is TGCGCCAGCAGCCAAGATCGCGGGGCAACACCCATGAACACTGAAGCTTTCTTT. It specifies CASSQDRGATPMNTEAFF.